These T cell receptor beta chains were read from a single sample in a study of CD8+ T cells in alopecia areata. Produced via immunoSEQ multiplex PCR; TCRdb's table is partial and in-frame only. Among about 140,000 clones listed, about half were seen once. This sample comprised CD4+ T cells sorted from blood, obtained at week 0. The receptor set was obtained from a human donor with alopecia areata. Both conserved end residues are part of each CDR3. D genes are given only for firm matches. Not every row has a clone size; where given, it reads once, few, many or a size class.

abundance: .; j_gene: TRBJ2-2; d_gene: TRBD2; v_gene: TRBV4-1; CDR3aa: CASSPAPSGNTGELFF; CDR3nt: TGCGCCAGCAGCCCAGCCCCTAGCGGCAACACCGGGGAGCTGTTTTTT
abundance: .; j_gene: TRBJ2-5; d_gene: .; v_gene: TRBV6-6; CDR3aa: CASSSQETQYF; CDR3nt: TGTGCCAGCTCGTCACAGGAGACCCAGTACTTC
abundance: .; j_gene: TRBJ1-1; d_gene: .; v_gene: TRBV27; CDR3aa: CASSPRMNTEAFF; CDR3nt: TGTGCCAGCAGTCCCCGGATGAACACTGAAGCTTTCTTT
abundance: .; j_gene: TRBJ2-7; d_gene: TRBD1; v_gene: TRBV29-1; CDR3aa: CSVGGTGAGEQYF; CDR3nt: TGCAGCGTTGGGGGGACAGGGGCTGGCGAGCAGTACTTC
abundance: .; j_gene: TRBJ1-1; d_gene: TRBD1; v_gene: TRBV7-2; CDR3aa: CASSLGTGNTEAFF; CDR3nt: TGTGCCAGCAGCTTAGGGACAGGGAACACTGAAGCTTTCTTT
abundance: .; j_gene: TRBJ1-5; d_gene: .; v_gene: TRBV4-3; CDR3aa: CASSQGLGYSNQPQHF; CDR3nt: TGCGCCAGCAGCCAAGGGTTAGGGTATAGCAATCAGCCCCAGCATTTT
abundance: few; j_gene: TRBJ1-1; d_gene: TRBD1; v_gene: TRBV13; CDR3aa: CASSRMGQGSTEAFF; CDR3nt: TGTGCCAGCAGCCGAATGGGACAGGGTTCCACTGAAGCTTTCTTT
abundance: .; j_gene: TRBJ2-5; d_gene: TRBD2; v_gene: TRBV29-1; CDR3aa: CSVGGLAGAETQYF; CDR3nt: TGCAGCGTGGGGGGACTAGCGGGAGCCGAGACCCAGTACTTC
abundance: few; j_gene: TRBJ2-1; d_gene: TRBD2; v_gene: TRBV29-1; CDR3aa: CSVDALAGGGNEQFF; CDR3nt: TGCAGCGTTGATGCGCTAGCGGGAGGGGGGAATGAGCAGTTCTTC
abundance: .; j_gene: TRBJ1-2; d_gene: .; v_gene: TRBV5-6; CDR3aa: CASSQITGSGYTF; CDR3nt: TGTGCCAGCAGCCAAATTACAGGGAGCGGCTACACCTTC
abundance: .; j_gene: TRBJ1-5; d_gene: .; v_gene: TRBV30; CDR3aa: CAWSGARGQPQHF; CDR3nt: TGTGCCTGGAGTGGGGCCCGGGGCCAGCCCCAGCATTTT
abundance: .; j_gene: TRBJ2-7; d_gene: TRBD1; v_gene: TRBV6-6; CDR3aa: CASRTGTGFYEQYF; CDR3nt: TGTGCCAGCAGGACCGGGACAGGGTTCTACGAGCAGTACTTC
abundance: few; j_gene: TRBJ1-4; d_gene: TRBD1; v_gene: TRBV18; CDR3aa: CASSPFGQEEKLFF; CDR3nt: TGTGCCAGCTCACCATTTGGACAGGAGGAAAAACTGTTTTTT
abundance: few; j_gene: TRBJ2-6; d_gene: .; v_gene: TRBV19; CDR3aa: CASSTHGESGANVLTF; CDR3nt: TGTGCCAGTAGTACCCACGGGGAGTCTGGGGCCAACGTCCTGACTTTC
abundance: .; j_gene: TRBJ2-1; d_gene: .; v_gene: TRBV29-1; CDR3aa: CSVRGAGYNEQFF; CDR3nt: TGCAGCGTCCGAGGGGCGGGTTACAATGAGCAGTTCTTC
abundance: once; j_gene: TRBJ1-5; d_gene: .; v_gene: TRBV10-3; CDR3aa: CAISGSDQPQHF; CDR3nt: TGTGCCATCAGTGGATCGGATCAGCCCCAGCATTTT
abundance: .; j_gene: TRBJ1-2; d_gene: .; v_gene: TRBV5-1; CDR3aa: CASSFGPGEGGYTF; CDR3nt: TGCGCCAGCAGCTTCGGGCCCGGCGAAGGAGGCTACACCTTC
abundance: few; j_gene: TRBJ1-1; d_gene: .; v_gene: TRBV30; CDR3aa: CAWSVRGRAFF; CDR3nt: TGTGCCTGGAGTGTCCGGGGGCGGGCTTTCTTT
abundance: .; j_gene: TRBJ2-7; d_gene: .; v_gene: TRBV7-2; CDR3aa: CASTLPSRANEQYF; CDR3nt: TGTGCCAGCACCCTACCCAGCAGGGCCAACGAGCAGTACTTC
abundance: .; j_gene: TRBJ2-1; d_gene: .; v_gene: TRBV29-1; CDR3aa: CSVEDGPGEQFF; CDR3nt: TGCAGCGTTGAAGACGGACCGGGGGAGCAGTTCTTC
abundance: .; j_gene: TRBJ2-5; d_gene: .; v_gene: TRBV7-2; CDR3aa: CASSSRRGKETQYF; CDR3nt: TGTGCCAGCAGCTCCCGCCGGGGAAAGGAGACCCAGTACTTC
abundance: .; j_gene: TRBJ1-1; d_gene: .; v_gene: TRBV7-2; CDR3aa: CASSRPEGRMGNTEAFF; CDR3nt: TGTGCCAGCAGCCGACCCGAGGGCCGCATGGGGAACACTGAAGCTTTCTTT
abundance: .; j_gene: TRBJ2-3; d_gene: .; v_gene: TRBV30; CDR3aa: CAWSEGRWGEEADTQYF; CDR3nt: TGTGCCTGGAGTGAGGGGCGCTGGGGGGAGGAGGCGGATACGCAGTATTTT
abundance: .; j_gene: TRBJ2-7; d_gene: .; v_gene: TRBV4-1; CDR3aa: CASSYDRTSYEQYF; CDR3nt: TGCGCCAGCAGCTACGACCGAACCTCCTACGAGCAGTACTTC
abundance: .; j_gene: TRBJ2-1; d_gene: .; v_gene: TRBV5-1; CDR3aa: CASSLHEQPYNEQFF; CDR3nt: TGCGCCAGCAGCCTCCATGAGCAGCCCTACAATGAGCAGTTCTTC
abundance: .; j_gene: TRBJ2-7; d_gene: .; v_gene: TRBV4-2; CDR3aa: CASSQTWRGSYYEQYF; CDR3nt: TGTGCCAGCAGCCAGACTTGGCGGGGCAGTTACTACGAGCAGTACTTC
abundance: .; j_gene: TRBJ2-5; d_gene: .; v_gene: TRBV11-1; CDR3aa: CASSLVRSKKTQYF; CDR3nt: TGTGCCAGCAGCTTAGTTCGATCGAAGAAGACCCAGTACTTC
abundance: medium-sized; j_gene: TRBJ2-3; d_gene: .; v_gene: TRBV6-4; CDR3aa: CASSGGPTDTQYF; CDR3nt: TGTGCCAGCAGTGGGGGGCCCACAGATACGCAGTATTTT
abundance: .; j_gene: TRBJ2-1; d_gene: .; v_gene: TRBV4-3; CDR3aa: CASSLDWNEQFF; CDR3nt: TGCGCCAGCAGCCTCGACTGGAACGAGCAGTTCTTC
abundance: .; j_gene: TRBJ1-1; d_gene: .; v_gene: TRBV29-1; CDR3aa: CSVSVVGTAFF; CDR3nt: TGCAGCGTGTCGGTAGTCGGGACGGCTTTCTTT
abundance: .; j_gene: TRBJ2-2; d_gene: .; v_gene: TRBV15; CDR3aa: CATSRDNTGELFF; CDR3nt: TGTGCCACCAGCAGAGATAATACCGGGGAGCTGTTTTTT
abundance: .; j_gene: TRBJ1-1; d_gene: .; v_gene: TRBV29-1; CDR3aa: CSAVAGKTNTEAFF; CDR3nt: TGCAGCGCTGTAGCGGGGAAGACGAACACTGAAGCTTTCTTT
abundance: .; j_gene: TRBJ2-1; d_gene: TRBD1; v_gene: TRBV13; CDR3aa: CASSPKGQGLSEQFF; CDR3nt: TGTGCCAGCAGCCCCAAGGGACAGGGGCTTAGTGAGCAGTTCTTC
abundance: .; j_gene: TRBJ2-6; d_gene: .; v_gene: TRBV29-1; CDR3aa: CSVEGAGNSGANVLTF; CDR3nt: TGCAGCGTTGAGGGGGCGGGGAACTCTGGGGCCAACGTCCTGACTTTC
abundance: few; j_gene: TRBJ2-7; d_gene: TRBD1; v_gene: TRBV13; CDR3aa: CASSRTGRNSYEQYF; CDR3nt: TGTGCCAGCAGCCGGACAGGGCGTAACTCCTACGAGCAGTACTTC
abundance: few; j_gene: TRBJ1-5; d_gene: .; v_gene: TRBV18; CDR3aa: CASSPADRQPQHF; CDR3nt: TGTGCCAGCTCACCGGCGGATCGACAGCCCCAGCATTTT
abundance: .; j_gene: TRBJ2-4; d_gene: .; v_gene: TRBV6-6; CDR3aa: CASTGSPNIQYF; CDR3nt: TGTGCCAGCACGGGCAGCCCCAACATTCAGTACTTC
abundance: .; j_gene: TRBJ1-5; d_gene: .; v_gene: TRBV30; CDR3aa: CAWKQGGDQPQHF; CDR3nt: TGTGCCTGGAAACAGGGAGGGGACCAGCCCCAGCATTTT
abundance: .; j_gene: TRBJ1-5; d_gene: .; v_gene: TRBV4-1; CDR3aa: CASSQVNSNQPQHF; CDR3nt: TGCGCCAGCAGCCAAGTGAACAGCAATCAGCCCCAGCATTTT
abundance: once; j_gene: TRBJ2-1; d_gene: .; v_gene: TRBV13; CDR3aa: CASFRWGTYNEQFF; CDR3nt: TGTGCCAGCTTTCGCTGGGGAACCTACAATGAGCAGTTCTTC
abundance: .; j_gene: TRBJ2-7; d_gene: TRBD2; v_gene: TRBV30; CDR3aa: CAWSGSGGWNYEQYF; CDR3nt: TGTGCCTGGAGTGGATCGGGGGGGTGGAACTACGAGCAGTACTTC
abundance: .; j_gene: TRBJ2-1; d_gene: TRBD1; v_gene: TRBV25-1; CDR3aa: CASSRDSVDEQFF; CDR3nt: TGTGCCAGCAGTCGGGACAGTGTGGATGAGCAGTTCTTC
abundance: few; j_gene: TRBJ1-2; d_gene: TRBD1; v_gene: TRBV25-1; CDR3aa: CASSSGGRAHGYTF; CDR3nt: TGTGCCAGCAGTTCAGGGGGCCGTGCACATGGCTACACCTTC
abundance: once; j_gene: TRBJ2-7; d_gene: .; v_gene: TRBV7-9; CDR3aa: CASSKGGGSYEQYF; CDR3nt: TGTGCCAGCTCGAAGGGAGGGGGCTCTTACGAGCAGTACTTC
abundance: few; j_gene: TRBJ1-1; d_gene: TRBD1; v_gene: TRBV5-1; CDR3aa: CASSSLGQGGTEAFF; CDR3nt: TGCGCCAGCAGCTCGCTAGGACAGGGTGGCACTGAAGCTTTCTTT
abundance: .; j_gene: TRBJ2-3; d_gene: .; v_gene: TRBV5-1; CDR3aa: CASSNQGTDTQYF; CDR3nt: TGCGCCAGCAGTAACCAGGGGACAGATACGCAGTATTTT
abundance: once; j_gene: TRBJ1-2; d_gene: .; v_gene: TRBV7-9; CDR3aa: CASSLGSGTFAGGYTF; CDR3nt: TGTGCCAGCAGCTTAGGATCCGGGACCTTCGCCGGGGGCTACACCTTC
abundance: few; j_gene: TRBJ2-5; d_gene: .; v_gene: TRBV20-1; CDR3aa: CSASQRQTQYF; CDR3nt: TGCAGTGCTAGTCAGCGTCAGACCCAGTACTTC
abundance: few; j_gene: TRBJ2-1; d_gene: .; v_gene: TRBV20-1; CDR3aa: CSAMEDEQFF; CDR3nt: TGCAGTGCAATGGAGGATGAGCAGTTCTTC
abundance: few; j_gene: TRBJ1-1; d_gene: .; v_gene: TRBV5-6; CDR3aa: CASSRRVGVNTEAFF; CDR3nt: TGTGCCAGCAGCCGCAGGGTCGGGGTGAACACTGAAGCTTTCTTT
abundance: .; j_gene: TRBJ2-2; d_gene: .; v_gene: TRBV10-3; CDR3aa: CAISEGDPGELFF; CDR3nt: TGTGCCATCAGTGAGGGTGACCCGGGGGAGCTGTTTTTT
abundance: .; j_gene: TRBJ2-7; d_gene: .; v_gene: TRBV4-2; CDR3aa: CASSQDLGRGSYEQYF; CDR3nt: TGTGCCAGCAGCCAAGATCTGGGTAGGGGCTCCTACGAGCAGTACTTC